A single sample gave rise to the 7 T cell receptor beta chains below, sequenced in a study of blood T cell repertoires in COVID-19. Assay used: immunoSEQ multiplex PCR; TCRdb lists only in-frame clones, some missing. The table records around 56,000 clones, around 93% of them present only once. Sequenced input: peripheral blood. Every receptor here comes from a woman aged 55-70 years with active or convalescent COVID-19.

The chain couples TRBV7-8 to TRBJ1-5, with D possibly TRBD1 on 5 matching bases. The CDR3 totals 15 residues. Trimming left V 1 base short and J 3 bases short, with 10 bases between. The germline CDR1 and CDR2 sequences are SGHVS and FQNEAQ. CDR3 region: CASSLGDSFNQPQHF. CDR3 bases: TGTGCCAGCAGCTTAGGCGACAGTTTCAATCAGCCCCAGCATTTT.

CDR3 sequence reads: CASSFNRLAGNNEQFF. The CDR3 bases are TGTGCCAGCAGCTTTAACAGACTAGCGGGCAACAATGAGCAGTTCTTC. The chain links TRBV5-5 to TRBJ2-1, with TRBD2 matching over 10 bases. The V gene's germline CDR1 is SGHKS and CDR2 YYEKEE (reference sequence). V was clipped by 2 bases and J by 5 bases; unmatched bases: 7. The CDR3 is 16 amino acids.

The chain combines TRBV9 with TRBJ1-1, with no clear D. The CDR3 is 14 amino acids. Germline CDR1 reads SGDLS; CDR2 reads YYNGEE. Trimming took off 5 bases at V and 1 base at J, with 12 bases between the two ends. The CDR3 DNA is TGTGCCAGCAGTTTTAACACAGCGAACACTGAAGCTTTCTTT. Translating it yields CASSFNTANTEAFF.

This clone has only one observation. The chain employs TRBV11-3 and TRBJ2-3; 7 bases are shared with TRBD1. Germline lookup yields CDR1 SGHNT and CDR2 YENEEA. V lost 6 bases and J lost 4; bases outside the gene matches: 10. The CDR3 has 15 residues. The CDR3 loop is CASSRGGNDADTQYF. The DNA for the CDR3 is TGTGCCAGCAGTCGAGGGGGCAATGATGCAGATACGCAGTATTTT. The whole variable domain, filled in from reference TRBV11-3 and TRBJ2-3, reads EAGVVQSPRYKIIEKKQPVAFWCNPISGHNTLYWYLQNLGQGPELLIRYENEEAVDDSQLPKDRFSAERLKGVDSTLKIQPAELGDSAVYLCASSRGGNDADTQYFGPGTRLTVL.

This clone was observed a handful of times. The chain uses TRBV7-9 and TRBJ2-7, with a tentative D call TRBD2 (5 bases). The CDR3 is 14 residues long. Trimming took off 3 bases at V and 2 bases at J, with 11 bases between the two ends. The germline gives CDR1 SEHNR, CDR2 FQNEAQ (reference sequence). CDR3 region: CASSLGVGTYEQYF. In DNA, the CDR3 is TGTGCCAGCAGCTTGGGAGTGGGTACCTACGAGCAGTACTTC.

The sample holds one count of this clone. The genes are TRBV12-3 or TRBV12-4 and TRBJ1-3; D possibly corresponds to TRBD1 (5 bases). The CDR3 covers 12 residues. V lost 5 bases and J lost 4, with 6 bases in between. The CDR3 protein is CASSRQGNTIYF. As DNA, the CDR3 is TGTGCCAGCAGTAGACAGGGAAACACCATATATTTT.

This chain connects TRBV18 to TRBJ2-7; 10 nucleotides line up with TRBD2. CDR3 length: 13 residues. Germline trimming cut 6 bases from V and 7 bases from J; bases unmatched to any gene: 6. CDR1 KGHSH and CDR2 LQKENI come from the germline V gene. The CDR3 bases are TGTGCCAGCTCCCCTAGCGGGAGTAGAGAGCAGTACTTC. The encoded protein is CASSPSGSREQYF.